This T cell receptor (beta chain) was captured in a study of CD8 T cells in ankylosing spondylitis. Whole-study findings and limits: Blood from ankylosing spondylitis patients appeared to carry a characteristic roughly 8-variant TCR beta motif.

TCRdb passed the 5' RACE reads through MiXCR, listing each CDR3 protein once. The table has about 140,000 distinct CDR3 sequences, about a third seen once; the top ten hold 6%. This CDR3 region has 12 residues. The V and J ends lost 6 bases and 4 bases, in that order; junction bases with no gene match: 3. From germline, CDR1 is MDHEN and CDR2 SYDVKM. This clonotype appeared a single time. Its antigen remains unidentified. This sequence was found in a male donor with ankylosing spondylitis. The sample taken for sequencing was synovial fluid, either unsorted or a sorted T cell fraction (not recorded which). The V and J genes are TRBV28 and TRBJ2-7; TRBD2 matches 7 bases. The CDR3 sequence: CASSSGLYEQYF. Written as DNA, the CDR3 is TGTGCCAGCAGCTCGGGACTATACGAGCAGTACTTC.